Listed below are T cell receptor beta chains from one sample, sequenced in a study of shared clonotypes between healthy human individuals. The assay was immunoSEQ multiplex PCR, and TCRdb's table has in-frame clones only and misses some. The sample holds some 2,400,000 clones; around 95% are singletons and the top ten take around 0.13%. Sample: naive CD4+ T cells sorted from blood. The receptor set was obtained from a man aged 18 to 29 in good health. The CDR3 runs from the conserved cysteine through the conserved F or W. A D gene is named only where the DNA matches it firmly. Rows give clone size only sometimes, using once, few, many, or a class for an expanded clone.

V: TRBV28
J: TRBJ1-2
size: .
D: .
CDR3: CASSPGTIFNYGYTF
DNA: TGTGCCAGCAGTCCCGGGACAATTTTTAACTATGGCTACACCTTC

V: TRBV2
J: TRBJ1-5
size: .
D: TRBD1
CDR3: CASSVFGQGGSQPQHF
DNA: TGTGCCAGCAGTGTTTTTGGGCAGGGGGGGAGTCAGCCCCAGCATTTT

V: TRBV15
J: TRBJ2-3
size: .
D: TRBD2
CDR3: CATSRAGGPGGTDTQYF
DNA: TGTGCCACCAGCAGAGCGGGGGGGCCTGGAGGCACAGATACGCAGTATTTT

V: TRBV5-1
J: TRBJ2-5
size: .
D: .
CDR3: CASSPLGNQETQYF
DNA: TGCGCCAGCAGCCCCCTCGGGAATCAAGAGACCCAGTACTTC

V: TRBV11-3
J: TRBJ2-2
size: .
D: TRBD2
CDR3: CASSLGFWTSGIKNTGELFF
DNA: TGTGCCAGCAGCTTAGGGTTTTGGACTAGCGGGATCAAGAACACCGGGGAGCTGTTTTTT

V: TRBV15
J: TRBJ2-3
size: .
D: .
CDR3: CATSRVGSPDTQYF
DNA: TGTGCCACCAGCAGAGTGGGAAGTCCAGATACGCAGTATTTT

V: TRBV5-1
J: TRBJ2-3
size: .
D: .
CDR3: CASSPGGRGGADTQYF
DNA: TGCGCCAGCAGCCCCGGGGGGCGGGGAGGAGCGGATACGCAGTATTTT

V: TRBV2
J: TRBJ2-2
size: .
D: .
CDR3: CASSELQGNTGELFF
DNA: TGTGCCAGCAGTGAATTGCAGGGGAACACCGGGGAGCTGTTTTTT

V: TRBV5-1
J: TRBJ2-5
size: once
D: TRBD1
CDR3: CASSGRQGSTETQYF
DNA: TGCGCCAGCAGCGGACGACAGGGGTCAACAGAGACCCAGTACTTC

V: TRBV29-1
J: TRBJ2-5
size: .
D: TRBD2
CDR3: CSVELGGKRGLAGGSRETQYF
DNA: TGCAGCGTTGAACTTGGTGGGAAGAGAGGACTAGCGGGGGGTTCGCGGGAGACCCAGTACTTC

V: TRBV5-5
J: TRBJ2-1
size: few
D: .
CDR3: CASSFKNAGYNEQFF
DNA: TGTGCCAGCAGCTTTAAGAATGCAGGCTACAATGAGCAGTTCTTC

V: TRBV5-4
J: TRBJ1-2
size: .
D: .
CDR3: CASSSLFKPYGYTF
DNA: TGTGCCAGCAGCTCCCTCTTCAAGCCCTATGGCTACACCTTC

V: TRBV5-1
J: TRBJ2-7
size: .
D: TRBD1
CDR3: CASSPQDRDQQYF
DNA: TGCGCCAGCAGCCCACAAGACAGGGACCAGCAGTACTTC

V: TRBV30
J: TRBJ1-2
size: .
D: TRBD1
CDR3: CAWSIQGTGGLGYGYTF
DNA: TGTGCCTGGAGTATACAGGGAACAGGGGGATTAGGGTATGGCTACACCTTC

V: TRBV5-1
J: TRBJ2-1
size: once
D: TRBD2
CDR3: CASSPLAGAIYNEQFF
DNA: TGCGCCAGCAGCCCCTTAGCGGGGGCGATTTACAATGAGCAGTTCTTC

V: TRBV7-2
J: TRBJ2-2
size: .
D: TRBD2
CDR3: CASSLAQLAGLGELFF
DNA: TGTGCCAGCAGCTTAGCGCAACTAGCGGGACTCGGGGAGCTGTTTTTT

V: TRBV28
J: TRBJ2-3
size: .
D: TRBD2
CDR3: CASSLTTSGGTDTQYF
DNA: TGTGCCAGCAGTTTAACGACTAGCGGGGGTACAGATACGCAGTATTTT

V: TRBV5-6
J: TRBJ1-6
size: .
D: .
CDR3: CASSFGTLNSPLHF
DNA: TGTGCCAGCAGCTTTGGCACTCTTAATTCACCCCTCCACTTT

V: TRBV4-1
J: TRBJ1-2
size: .
D: .
CDR3: CASSLPALAHGYTF
DNA: TGCGCCAGCAGCCTCCCAGCCCTGGCTCATGGCTACACCTTC

V: TRBV28
J: TRBJ1-5
size: .
D: .
CDR3: CASSFQGGSNGQPQHF
DNA: TGTGCCAGCAGTTTCCAAGGCGGGAGCAATGGTCAGCCCCAGCATTTT